This TCR beta chain was observed in a study of blood T cell repertoires in COVID-19. Study-wide context: Samples came from the United States, Italy and Spain, spanning acute and convalescent COVID-19. T cells, B-cell-depleted T cells, or PBMCs provided the cDNA or gDNA that served as material.

This CDR3 comprises 16 residues. Germline V gene data show CDR1 as MNHEY and CDR2 as SMNVEV (reference sequence). V gave up 3 bases and J gave up 8 bases, with 17 bases separating them. As processed by the authors: Estimation of nucleated cell counts was performed using reference gene primer amplification. Produced via immunoSEQ multiplex PCR; TCRdb's table is partial and in-frame only. The V and J calls and clone size come from that table; D and trimming were worked out from the DNA. Of around 90,000 clones listed, roughly 88% are singletons. This clone appeared a single time. This chain uses TRBV27 with TRBJ1-6; possible D gene TRBD1, 6 bases. The receptor was isolated from a man aged 45 to 65 with COVID-19, enrolled during active disease. The sample comprised peripheral blood. The chain's CDR3 is CASSLGWGQLDSPLHF. The CDR3 bases are TGTGCCAGCAGTTTGGGGTGGGGGCAGCTGGATTCACCCCTCCACTTT.